The 27 T cell receptor beta chains given below trace back to one sample, sequenced in a study of CD8+CD57+ T cells in acquired aplastic anemia. Profiles of TCR beta VDJ and CDR3 were generated from a genomic DNA template. One entry per CDR3 protein, called by TCRdb with MiXCR from the reads. The table shows under 250,000 distinct CDR3 sequences, with 34% occurring only once. Input material: sorted CD4+, CD8+, or CD8+CD57+ T cells (not recorded which) from PBMCs. These receptors were collected from a human donor in good health, serving as a control.

In its sample, this clonotype was seen many times. The chain employs TRBV20-1 and TRBJ2-3; maybe TRBD2 (5 bases). Trimming stripped 1 base from V and 4 bases from J, with 15 bases between. There are 15 residues in the CDR3. Germline CDR1 DFQATT, CDR2 SNEGSKA (reference sequence). The CDR3 sequence: CSARAPGLEADTQYF. Written as DNA, the CDR3 is TGCAGTGCTAGAGCTCCGGGCCTGGAGGCAGATACGCAGTATTTT.

The chain couples TRBV6-1 to TRBJ2-4; D is possibly TRBD2 (6 bases). In germline, CDR1 is MNHNS, CDR2 SASEGT. V was trimmed by 4 bases and J by 3 bases, leaving 22 bases between them. CDR3 length equals 18 residues. CDR3 protein: CASSVWGAGNLLKNIQYF. CDR3 coding DNA: TGTGCCAGCAGTGTTTGGGGCGCGGGAAACCTTCTCAAAAACATTCAGTACTTC.

This clonotype was found many times. The CDR3 bases are TGTGCCAGCAGCGTAGTCAGTAGCGCAGATACGCAGTATTTT. Translated, it gives CASSVVSSADTQYF. This chain joins TRBV9 and TRBJ2-3; maybe TRBD2 (5 bases). Looked up from germline, CDR1 is SGDLS and CDR2 is YYNGEE. V gave up 0 bases and J gave up 4 bases, with 9 bases separating them. The CDR3 runs to 14 residues.

This clonotype was recorded many times. The J gene is TRBJ1-3, the V gene TRBV7-9; no definite D call. Trimming cost V 4 bases and J 0 bases, with 4 bases left between them. From germline, CDR1 is SEHNR and CDR2 FQNEAQ (reference sequence). This CDR3 has 13 residues. CDR3 sequence reads: CASSSNSGNTIYF. The DNA for the CDR3 is TGTGCCAGCAGCTCCAACTCTGGAAACACCATATATTTT. Together with reference TRBV7-9 and TRBJ1-3, the CDR3 gives the full variable domain: DTGVSQNPRHKITKRGQNVTFRCDPISEHNRLYWYRQTLGQGPEFLTYFQNEAQLEKSRLLSDRFSAERPKGSFSTLEIQRTEQGDSAMYLCASSSNSGNTIYFGEGSWLTVV.

About this clonotype itself: The junction departs from the called germline gene at one end, perhaps through a read error. The rearrangement links TRBV7-3 to TRBJ2-5, with 7 bases that match TRBD2. The CDR3 loop spans 17 amino acids. Germline CDR1 and CDR2: SGHTA and FQGTGA. The CDR3 reads CASSQGGLELSRETQYF. DNA of the CDR3: TGCGCCAGCAGCCAAGGTGGACTAGAGCTTTCTCGTGAGACCCAGTACTTC.

The DNA for the CDR3 is TGCGCCAGCAGCTCGGACTCGGCCACCGGGGAGCTGTTTTTT. Protein sequence: CASSSDSATGELFF. This rearrangement joins TRBV5-1 to TRBJ2-2; perhaps TRBD2 as D (5 bases). The CDR3 sequence is 14 residues long. Looked up from germline, CDR1 is SGHRS and CDR2 is YFSETQ. Deletions cut 3 bases from V and 4 bases from J, with 10 bases between.

V and J are TRBV19 and TRBJ1-2, with a possible D match to TRBD1 (5 bases). CDR3 size: 15 residues. CDR1 is LNHDA and CDR2 is SQIVND in the germline V gene (reference sequence). V dropped 3 bases and J dropped 3 bases, with 14 bases sitting between them. CDR3 in amino acids: CASSMLGRIDYGYTF. CDR3 sequence (DNA): TGTGCCAGTAGTATGCTGGGACGTATCGACTATGGCTACACCTTC.

This clonotype was picked up many times. This chain uses TRBV20-1 with TRBJ1-4; D not certain. V lost 0 bases to trimming and J lost 12 bases, with 14 bases between them. The CDR3 spans 13 residues. Germline V gene sequence: CDR1 DFQATT, CDR2 SNEGSKA (reference sequence). The DNA of the CDR3 is TGCAGTGCTAGAGACGACGCAAACGGCCAACTGTTTTTT. Translated, it gives CSARDDANGQLFF.

As to this clonotype: A much larger clone lies a single base off, so this may be a read error. The rearrangement joins TRBV5-6 to TRBJ2-5; a weak D match, TRBD2 (5 bases). The CDR3 has 13 amino acids. Germline assignment: CDR1 SGHDT and CDR2 YYEEEE. The V end lost 4 bases, the J end lost 5 bases, and 12 bases lay between the germline ends. CDR3 residues: CASSGGPSETQYF. The CDR3 DNA reads as TGTGCCAGCAGCGGAGGACCCTCGGAGACCCAGTACTTC.

This clonotype was detected ten times or more. The V call is TRBV20-1, the J call TRBJ2-5, with a weak D call TRBD2 (5 bases). The ends were cut back, 1 base at V and 2 bases at J, with 14 bases in the middle. Germline V lookup: CDR1 DFQATT, CDR2 SNEGSKA (reference sequence). This CDR3 region has 15 residues. CDR3 in amino acids: CSARGRRRGQETQYF. Written as DNA, the CDR3 is TGCAGTGCTAGAGGTCGGAGACGGGGTCAAGAGACCCAGTACTTC.

This clonotype occurred many times. This chain links TRBV6-5 with TRBJ1-1; D gene uncertain. The CDR3 runs 13 residues. V lost 0 bases, J lost 6 bases, and 8 bases lay in between. Per germline, CDR1 MNHEY and CDR2 SVGAGI. The CDR3 DNA sequence: TGTGCCAGCAGTTACTCGGAAGGTGCTGAAGCTTTCTTT. The encoded protein is CASSYSEGAEAFF.

This clonotype was seen ten or more times. This chain joins TRBV5-1 and TRBJ1-1; TRBD1 is a possible D gene (5 bases). The CDR3 totals 15 residues. Germline V gene lookup returns CDR1 SGHRS and CDR2 YFSETQ. Trimming pared 2 bases from V and 4 bases from J, leaving 15 bases between. For the CDR3, the DNA is TGCGCCAGCAGCTTTACCGGGACCGCGATCACTGAAGCTTTCTTT. Translation: CASSFTGTAITEAFF.

This clonotype came up many times. V usage is TRBV7-9 and J usage is TRBJ2-1; 13 bases align to TRBD2. V gave up 4 bases and J gave up 3 bases; unmatched junction bases: 9. The CDR3 has 18 residues. The germline CDR1 and CDR2 sequences are SEHNR and FQNEAQ (reference sequence). The CDR3 spells CASSSRTSGGALYNEQFF. DNA for the CDR3: TGTGCCAGCAGCTCGCGGACTAGCGGGGGTGCCCTCTACAATGAGCAGTTCTTC.

This clonotype was observed many times. The chain carries TRBV4-1 and TRBJ1-1; D is undetermined. The CDR3 consists of 17 residues. The germline CDR1 and CDR2 sequences are MGHRA and YSYEKL. V lost 5 bases and J lost 1, with 20 bases in between. The CDR3 DNA reads TGCGCCAGCAGCATCGGAATATTTGAGCTGAGGAACACTGAAGCTTTCTTT. Translation: CASSIGIFELRNTEAFF.

This clonotype was counted many times. The gene calls are TRBV20-1 and TRBJ2-3; the match to TRBD2 covers 10 bases. V shed 6 bases and J 0 bases; nucleotides not matched to a gene: 6. This CDR3 is built from 15 residues. CDR1 DFQATT and CDR2 SNEGSKA come from the germline V gene (reference sequence). The CDR3 loop reads CSARKAGGSTDTQYF. CDR3 nucleotide sequence: TGCAGTGCCAGGAAAGCGGGGGGGAGCACAGATACGCAGTATTTT.

The chain recombines TRBV2 with TRBJ2-5, with D hard to call. In germline, CDR1 is SNHLY, CDR2 FYNNEI. The CDR3 runs 12 residues. V was cut by 6 bases and J by 2 bases, with 7 bases left in between. The CDR3 region is CASRVQQETQYF. DNA of the CDR3: TGTGCCAGCAGAGTCCAACAAGAGACCCAGTACTTC.

This clonotype was observed many times. The rearrangement uses TRBV2 and TRBJ2-3; 9 nucleotides line up with TRBD2. Trimming cost V 5 bases and J 1 base; bases outside gene matches: 4. The germline CDR1 and CDR2 sequences are SNHLY and FYNNEI. The CDR3 runs to 15 residues. CDR3 in amino acids: CASSLRTSGTDTQYF. In nucleotides, the CDR3 is TGTGCCAGCAGTCTACGGACTAGCGGCACAGATACGCAGTATTTT. The variable domain in full, completed from reference TRBV2 and TRBJ2-3, reads EPEVTQTPSHQVTQMGQEVILRCVPISNHLYFYWYRQILGQKVEFLVSFYNNEISEKSEIFDDQFSVERPDGSNFTLKIRSTKLEDSAMYFCASSLRTSGTDTQYFGPGTRLTVL.

V gene TRBV7-9 combines with J gene TRBJ1-2; 9 bases map to TRBD1. There are 13 residues in the CDR3. V was clipped by 6 bases and J by 7 bases; unmatched bases: 6. Per the germline V gene, CDR1 is SEHNR and CDR2 is FQNEAQ (reference sequence). CDR3 nucleotide sequence: TGTGCCAGCAGACAACAGGGGGCCGGTGGCTACACCTTC. Its translation is CASRQQGAGGYTF.

In the case of this clonotype: No conserved phenylalanine or tryptophan is present at the end of the CDR3, so a read error is the likely explanation. The chain has TRBV29-1 and TRBJ2-1, with no clear D. The germline CDR1 and CDR2 sequences are SQVTM and ANQGSEA. The CDR3 runs to 11 residues. Trimming left V 3 bases short and J 4 bases short, with 4 bases between. CDR3: CSVDYYNEQFP. The CDR3 DNA reads TGCAGCGTTGACTATTACAATGAGCAGTTCCCC.

This clonotype was seen ten or more times. The genes are TRBV7-2 and TRBJ1-2, with a possible D match to TRBD1 (6 bases). This CDR3 region has 13 residues. V was clipped by 5 bases and J by 5 bases, with 12 bases between them. CDR1 SGHTA and CDR2 FQGNSA come from the germline V gene. The CDR3 loop is CASSTDSDYGYTF. DNA for the CDR3: TGTGCCAGCAGCACGGACAGCGATTATGGCTACACCTTC.

V gene TRBV2 combines with J gene TRBJ2-5; D call uncertain. The germline gives CDR1 SNHLY, CDR2 FYNNEI. The CDR3 runs 14 residues. V lost 4 bases to trimming and J lost 0 bases, with 9 bases between them. DNA for the CDR3: TGTGCCAGCAGTGGAGTCTTCTACCAAGAGACCCAGTACTTC. Its translation: CASSGVFYQETQYF.

The gene calls are TRBV6-2 or TRBV6-3 and TRBJ2-7; D may be TRBD1 (6 bases). The CDR3 loop spans 15 amino acids. Trimming stripped 8 bases from V and 2 bases from J, with 19 bases between. In germline, CDR1 is MNHEY, CDR2 SVGEGT. CDR3 amino acids: CASQVGTGSPYEQYF. In DNA, the CDR3 is TGTGCCAGCCAGGTCGGAACAGGGAGCCCCTACGAGCAGTACTTC.

This clonotype was recorded many times. The chain is built from TRBV20-1 and TRBJ1-2; 9 nucleotides match TRBD1. The germline V gene encodes CDR1 DFQATT and CDR2 SNEGSKA (reference sequence). This CDR3 region has 13 residues. V dropped 5 bases and J dropped 6; count of bases not matched to a gene: 7. As DNA, the CDR3 is TGCAGTGCTTCACAGGGGGCGATGGATGGCTACACCTTC. Translating gives CSASQGAMDGYTF.

The chain combines TRBV5-1 with TRBJ1-5, with 9 bases fitting TRBD1. J lost 7 bases, V lost 0 bases, and 5 bases had no gene match. The germline gives CDR1 SGHRS, CDR2 YFSETQ. CDR3 length: 15 amino acids. CDR3 residues: CASSLAGQGNQPQHF. For the CDR3, the DNA is TGCGCCAGCAGCTTGGCGGGACAGGGTAACCAGCCCCAGCATTTT.

Remarks on this clonotype: Since a much larger clone is just one base distant, this may be a read error. The chain uses TRBV5-6 and TRBJ2-5; a possible D gene is TRBD2 (5 bases). Trimming shortened V by 2 bases and J by 2 bases, and 13 bases separated the two germline ends. Germline values: CDR1 SGHDT, CDR2 YYEEEE. The CDR3 contains 15 residues. Written as DNA, the CDR3 is TGTGCCAGCAGCTTTCATGTTCGGGGTCAAGAGACCCAGTACTTC. Translation gives CASSFHVRGQETQYF.

In its sample, this clonotype was seen a few times. V is TRBV27 and J is TRBJ1-5, with a weak D call TRBD1 (5 bases). Germline V gives CDR1 MNHEY, CDR2 SMNVEV (reference sequence). This CDR3 has 13 residues. V dropped 4 bases and J dropped 5 bases, with 9 bases sitting between them. The CDR3 region is CASSSDRDQPQHF. The CDR3 bases are TGTGCCAGCAGTTCCGACAGAGATCAGCCCCAGCATTTT.

This clonotype was detected only once. Given a much more abundant clone one base away, this may be a read error. The chain has TRBV5-4 and TRBJ2-3, with D possibly matching TRBD2 (5 bases). In germline, CDR1 is SGHNT, CDR2 YYREEE (reference sequence). The CDR3 spans 13 residues. The CDR3 reads CPSSLVGEDTQYF. CDR3 nucleotides: TGTCCCAGCAGCTTGGTCGGGGAAGATACGCAGTATTTT. Full variable domain (remainder filled in from reference TRBV5-4 and TRBJ2-3): ETGVTQSPTHLIKTRGQQVTLRCSSQSGHNTVSWYQQALGQGPQFIFQYYREEENGRGNFPPRFSGLQFPNYSSELNVNALELDDSALYLCPSSLVGEDTQYFGPGTRLTVL.